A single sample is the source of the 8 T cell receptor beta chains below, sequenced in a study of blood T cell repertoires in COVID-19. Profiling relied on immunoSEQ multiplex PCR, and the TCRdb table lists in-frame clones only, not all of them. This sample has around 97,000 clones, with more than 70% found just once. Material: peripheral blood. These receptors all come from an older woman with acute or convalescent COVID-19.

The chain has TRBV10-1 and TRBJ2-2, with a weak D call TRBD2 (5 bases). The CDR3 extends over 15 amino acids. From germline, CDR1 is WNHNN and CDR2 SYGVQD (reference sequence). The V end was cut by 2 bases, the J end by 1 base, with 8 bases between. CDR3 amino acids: CASSETDWNTGELFF. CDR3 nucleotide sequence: TGCGCCAGCAGTGAGACGGACTGGAACACCGGGGAGCTGTTTTTT.

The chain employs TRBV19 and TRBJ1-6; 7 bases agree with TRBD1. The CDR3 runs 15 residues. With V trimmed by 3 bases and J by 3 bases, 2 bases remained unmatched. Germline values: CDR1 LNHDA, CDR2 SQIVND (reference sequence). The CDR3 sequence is CASSMGQSYNSPLHF. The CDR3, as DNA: TGTGCCAGTAGTATGGGACAGAGCTATAATTCACCCCTCCACTTT.

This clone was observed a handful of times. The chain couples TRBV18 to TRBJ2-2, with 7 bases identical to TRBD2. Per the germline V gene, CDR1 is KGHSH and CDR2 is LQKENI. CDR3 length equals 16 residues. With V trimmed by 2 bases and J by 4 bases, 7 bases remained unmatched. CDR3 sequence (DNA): TGTGCCAGCTCACCAAGCCGGCGGGAGAGCACCGGGGAGCTGTTTTTT. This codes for CASSPSRRESTGELFF.

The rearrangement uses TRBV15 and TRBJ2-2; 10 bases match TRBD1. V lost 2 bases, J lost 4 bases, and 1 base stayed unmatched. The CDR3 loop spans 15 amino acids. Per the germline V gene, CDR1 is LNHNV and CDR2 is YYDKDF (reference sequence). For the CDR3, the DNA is TGTGCCACCAGCAGAAGACAGGGGGCCACCGGGGAGCTGTTTTTT. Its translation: CATSRRQGATGELFF. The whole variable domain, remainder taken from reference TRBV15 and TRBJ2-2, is DAMVIQNPRYQVTQFGKPVTLSCSQTLNHNVMYWYQQKSSQAPKLLFHYYDKDFNNEADTPDNFQSRRPNTSFCFLDIRSPGLGDTAMYLCATSRRQGATGELFFGEGSRLTVL.

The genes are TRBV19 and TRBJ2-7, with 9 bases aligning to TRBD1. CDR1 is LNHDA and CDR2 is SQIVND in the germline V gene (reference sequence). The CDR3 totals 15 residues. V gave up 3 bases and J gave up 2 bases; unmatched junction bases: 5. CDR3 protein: CASSIRQGGPYEQYF. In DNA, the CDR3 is TGTGCCAGTAGTATTAGACAGGGGGGACCCTACGAGCAGTACTTC.

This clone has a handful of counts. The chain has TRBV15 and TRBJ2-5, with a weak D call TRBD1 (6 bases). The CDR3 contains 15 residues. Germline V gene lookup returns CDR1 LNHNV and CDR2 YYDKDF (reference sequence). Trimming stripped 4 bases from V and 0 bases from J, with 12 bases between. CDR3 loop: CATSTTDRYQETQYF. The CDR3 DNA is TGTGCCACCAGCACGACCGACAGGTACCAAGAGACCCAGTACTTC.

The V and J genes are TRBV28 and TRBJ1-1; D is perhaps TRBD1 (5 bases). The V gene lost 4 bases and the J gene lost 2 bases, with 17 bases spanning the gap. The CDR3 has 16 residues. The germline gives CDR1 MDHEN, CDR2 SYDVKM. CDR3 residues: CASSSSQVTVNTEAFF. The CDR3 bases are TGTGCCAGCAGTTCCTCACAGGTGACCGTCAACACTGAAGCTTTCTTT.

CDR3 sequence reads: CASSLGQGLATEAFF. The CDR3 nucleotides read TGCGCCAGCAGCTTGGGACAGGGCCTCGCCACTGAAGCTTTCTTT. The chain links TRBV5-1 to TRBJ1-1; 7 bases align to TRBD1. CDR1 SGHRS and CDR2 YFSETQ come from the germline V gene. There are 15 residues in the CDR3. The trim removed 0 bases at V and 4 bases at J, leaving 6 bases unmatched.